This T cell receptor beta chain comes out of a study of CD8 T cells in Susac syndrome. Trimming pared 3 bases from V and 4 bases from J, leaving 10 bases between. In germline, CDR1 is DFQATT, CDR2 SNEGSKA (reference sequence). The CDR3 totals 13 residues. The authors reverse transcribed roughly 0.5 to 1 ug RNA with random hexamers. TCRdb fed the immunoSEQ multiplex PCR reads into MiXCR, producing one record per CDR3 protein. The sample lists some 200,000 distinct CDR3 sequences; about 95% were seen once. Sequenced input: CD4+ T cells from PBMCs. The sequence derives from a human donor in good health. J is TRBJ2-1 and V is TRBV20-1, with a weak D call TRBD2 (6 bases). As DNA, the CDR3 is TGCAGTGCTAGCGGCGGACTATACAATGAGCAGTTCTTC. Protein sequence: CSASGGLYNEQFF.